Listed below are T cell receptor beta chains from one sample, sequenced in a study of cytomegalovirus exposure and HLA in healthy donors. Sequencing was performed with immunoSEQ multiplex PCR; in TCRdb, only in-frame clones are kept and a portion is missing. This table holds 83,000 or so clones, about four fifths found once. Sequencing was done on a sample of PBMCs. These TCRs come from a woman in her thirties in good health and CMV-seronegative. Each CDR3 is given without its conserved first and last residue. For some rows the clone size is stated as once, few or many, or as a class when expanded; others skip it.

J: TRBJ1-4
size: -
V: TRBV9
length: 12
CDR3: ASSARQGQEKLF

J: TRBJ2-2
size: -
V: TRBV7-9
length: 13
CDR3: ASSPGRAVTGELF

J: TRBJ2-4
size: -
V: TRBV5-1
length: 16
CDR3: ASSSGLSRAGGKNIQY

J: TRBJ2-7
size: -
V: TRBV28
length: 12
CDR3: ASSPGQGTLEQY

J: TRBJ2-7
size: few
V: TRBV7-9
length: 17
CDR3: ASSLVLAGGPPRTYEQY

J: TRBJ2-5
size: -
V: TRBV19
length: 13
CDR3: ASSETGSQQETQY

J: TRBJ2-2
size: -
V: TRBV7-2
length: 14
CDR3: ASRKVGSANTGELF

J: TRBJ1-3
size: -
V: TRBV30
length: 8
CDR3: AWGGVTIY

J: TRBJ1-3
size: -
V: TRBV5-1
length: 12
CDR3: ASSPVSAGNTIY

J: TRBJ1-3
size: -
V: TRBV28
length: 16
CDR3: ASSLWDRGAVSGNTIY

J: TRBJ2-3
size: few
V: TRBV5-5
length: 17
CDR3: ASSSGIPIAGSSTDTQY

J: TRBJ2-2
size: -
V: TRBV14
length: 13
CDR3: ASSPGQGFPGELF

J: TRBJ2-7
size: -
V: TRBV5-1
length: 13
CDR3: ASSLDGGPSYEQY

J: TRBJ2-7
size: -
V: TRBV28
length: 12
CDR3: ASSQQDGSYEQY

J: TRBJ2-7
size: once
V: TRBV5-1
length: 14
CDR3: ASSSSGRQLNYEQY

J: TRBJ2-2
size: -
V: TRBV6-5
length: 13
CDR3: ASKGTASNTGELF

J: TRBJ2-3
size: -
V: TRBV7-8
length: 15
CDR3: ASSLVGQATSTDTQY

J: TRBJ2-2
size: -
V: TRBV10-1
length: 13
CDR3: ASSTGLADTGELF

J: TRBJ2-7
size: -
V: TRBV18
length: 14
CDR3: ASSPLGATGTYEQY

J: TRBJ1-4
size: -
V: TRBV5-4
length: 15
CDR3: ASSSPPSGTGEGKLF

J: TRBJ2-1
size: -
V: TRBV11-3
length: 15
CDR3: ASSFSLGQGSYNEQF

J: TRBJ1-1
size: -
V: TRBV9
length: 13
CDR3: ASSVGGGGDTEAF

J: TRBJ1-4
size: few
V: TRBV5-1
length: 14
CDR3: ASSLDRRATNEKLF

J: TRBJ1-1
size: -
V: TRBV28
length: 16
CDR3: ASSSTRRVRKLGTEAF

J: TRBJ2-1
size: -
V: TRBV6-6
length: 11
CDR3: ASETGVRNEQF

J: TRBJ1-2
size: once
V: TRBV30
length: 11
CDR3: AWRGVGQGHYT

J: TRBJ1-4
size: -
V: TRBV29-1
length: 12
CDR3: SASPGQPHGKLF

J: TRBJ2-1
size: -
V: TRBV29-1
length: 12
CDR3: SVQVALRNNEQF

J: -
size: -
V: TRBV19
length: 13
CDR3: ASSMVQGHSYEQY

J: TRBJ2-1
size: -
V: TRBV13
length: 11
CDR3: ASSLGREGEQF

J: TRBJ2-1
size: -
V: TRBV6-1
length: 11
CDR3: ASTEPGRGEQF

J: TRBJ2-7
size: -
V: TRBV28
length: 12
CDR3: ASMGTGRSYEQY

J: TRBJ1-3
size: -
V: TRBV28
length: 13
CDR3: ASSLGGATGNTIY

J: TRBJ1-2
size: -
V: TRBV28
length: 10
CDR3: ASSLLHGAHT

J: TRBJ2-2
size: -
V: TRBV5-1
length: 14
CDR3: ASRSSGSGGPGELF

J: TRBJ1-2
size: -
V: TRBV4-1
length: 13
CDR3: ASSLGTGPPYGYT

J: TRBJ2-5
size: few
V: TRBV6-5
length: 12
CDR3: ASRQRQGRETQY

J: TRBJ2-7
size: -
V: TRBV30
length: 12
CDR3: AWSRTGGGDEQY

J: TRBJ1-5
size: -
V: TRBV7-2
length: 15
CDR3: ASSLATDRGSNQPQH

J: TRBJ2-2
size: -
V: TRBV18
length: 14
CDR3: ASSPPQGPNTGELF

J: TRBJ1-5
size: -
V: TRBV15
length: 13
CDR3: ATSRDRGGVQPQH

J: TRBJ2-1
size: -
V: TRBV28
length: 7
CDR3: AIGSEQF

J: TRBJ2-2
size: once
V: TRBV9
length: 14
CDR3: ASSVEPGGPTGELF

J: TRBJ2-5
size: -
V: TRBV29-1
length: 12
CDR3: SVGGQRNQETQY

J: TRBJ1-1
size: -
V: TRBV11-1
length: 13
CDR3: ASSRGQGANTEAF

J: TRBJ2-7
size: -
V: TRBV5-4
length: 11
CDR3: ASSFGNSYEQY

J: TRBJ2-5
size: -
V: TRBV27
length: 13
CDR3: ASSFSGRLQETQY

J: TRBJ1-1
size: -
V: TRBV28
length: 12
CDR3: ASSPGQGYTEAF

J: TRBJ2-7
size: -
V: TRBV6-6
length: 12
CDR3: ASNQQGTSYEQY

J: TRBJ1-2
size: -
V: TRBV5-5
length: 10
CDR3: ASSLQGAAST

J: TRBJ1-1
size: few
V: TRBV20-1
length: 9
CDR3: SARVNTEAF

J: TRBJ1-2
size: -
V: TRBV6-5
length: 12
CDR3: ASRTPGTVYGYT

J: TRBJ1-2
size: -
V: TRBV12-5
length: 11
CDR3: ASGPDRGDGYT

J: TRBJ2-1
size: few
V: TRBV12-5
length: 10
CDR3: ASGGQRNEQF